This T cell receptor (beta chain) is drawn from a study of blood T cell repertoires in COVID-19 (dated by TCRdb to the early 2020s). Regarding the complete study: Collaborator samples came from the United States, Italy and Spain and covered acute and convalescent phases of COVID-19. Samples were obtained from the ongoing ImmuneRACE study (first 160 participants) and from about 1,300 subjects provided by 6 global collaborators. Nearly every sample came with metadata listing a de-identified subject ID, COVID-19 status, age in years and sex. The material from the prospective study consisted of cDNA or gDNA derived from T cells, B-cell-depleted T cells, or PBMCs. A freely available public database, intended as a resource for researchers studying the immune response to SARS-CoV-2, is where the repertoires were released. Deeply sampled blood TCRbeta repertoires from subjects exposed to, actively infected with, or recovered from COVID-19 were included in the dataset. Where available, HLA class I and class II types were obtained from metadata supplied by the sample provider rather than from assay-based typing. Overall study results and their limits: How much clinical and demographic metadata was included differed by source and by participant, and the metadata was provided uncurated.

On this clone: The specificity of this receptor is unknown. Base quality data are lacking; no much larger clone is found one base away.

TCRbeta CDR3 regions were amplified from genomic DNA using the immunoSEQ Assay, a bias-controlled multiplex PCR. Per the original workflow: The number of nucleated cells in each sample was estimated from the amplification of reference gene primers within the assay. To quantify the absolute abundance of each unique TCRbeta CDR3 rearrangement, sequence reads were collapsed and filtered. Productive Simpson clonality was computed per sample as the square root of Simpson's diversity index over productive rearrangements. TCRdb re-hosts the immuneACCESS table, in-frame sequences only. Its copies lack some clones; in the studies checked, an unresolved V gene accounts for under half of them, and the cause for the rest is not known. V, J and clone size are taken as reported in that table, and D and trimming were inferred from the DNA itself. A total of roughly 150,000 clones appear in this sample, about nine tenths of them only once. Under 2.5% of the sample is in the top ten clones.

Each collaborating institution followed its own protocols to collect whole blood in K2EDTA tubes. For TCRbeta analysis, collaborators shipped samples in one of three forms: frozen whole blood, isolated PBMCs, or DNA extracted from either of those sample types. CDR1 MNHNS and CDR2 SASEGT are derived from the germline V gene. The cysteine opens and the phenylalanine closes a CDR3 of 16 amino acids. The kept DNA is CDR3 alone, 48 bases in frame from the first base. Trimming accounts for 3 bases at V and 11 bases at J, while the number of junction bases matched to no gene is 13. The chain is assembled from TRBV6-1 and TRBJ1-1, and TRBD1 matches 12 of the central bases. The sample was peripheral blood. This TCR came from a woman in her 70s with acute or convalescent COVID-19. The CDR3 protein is CASSDRPGQGADRAFF. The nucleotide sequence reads TGTGCCAGCAGTGACCGACCGGGACAGGGGGCAGATAGGGCTTTCTTT.